This note documents a single T cell receptor beta chain sequence. The target antigen is unknown. The germline gives CDR1 MNHEY, CDR2 SMNVEV (reference sequence). The length of the CDR3 is 13 residues. The table came from immunoSEQ multiplex PCR; TCRdb's copy has only in-frame clones and leaves some out. The sample consists of over 7,500 clones, about 56% of them appearing once. The sample comes from a study of T cells in narcolepsy. As for the study in general: Donors had narcolepsy type 1 or type 2, or were healthy controls.

Overall study findings and caveats: Autoreactive HCRT-specific and TRIB2-specific clonotypes were marked in same-patient CSF-versus-blood CD4+ comparisons. Autoreactive clonotypes reportedly recurred in blood of same and different patients, not controls.

The sequenced material came from CD45RA- memory CD8+ T cells from PBMCs. This clonotype was obtained from a human donor with narcolepsy. V is TRBV27 and J is TRBJ2-5; TRBD1 is a possible D gene (6 bases). The J call may be incorrect, as the DNA end agrees better with TRBJ2-7. CDR3 coding DNA: TGTGCCACGCTCCCCAGGGGCTCCTACGAGCAGTACTTC. Its protein product is CATLPRGSYEQYF.